This T cell receptor beta chain was obtained from a study of molecular identifiers for immune sequencing clone quantification (dated by TCRdb to the late 2010s). Regarding the research as a whole: For a replicate experiment, the RNA from either 20,000 or 100,000 naive CD8 T cells was divided into five aliquots, and four of those aliquots went on to sequencing. This methods study benchmarked molecular-identifier clustering-based TCR repertoire sequencing (MIDCIRS) and TCR RNA copy counting, using CD8 T cells to do so.

Libraries of naive CD8 T cells were built from about 21,000 to 970,000 sorted cells, with 10%, 30% or 50% of the purified RNA used. On a BD FACSAria II, naive CD8 T cells were FACS-sorted as CD8+CD4-CCR7+CD45RA+ and collected into RLT Plus buffer. Detection sensitivity was tested by spiking Jurkat RNA equal to over 8 TCR copies' worth into samples containing roughly 19,000-1,000,000 naive CD8 T cells. Enrichment of CD8 T cells was performed with RosetteSep CD8+ T Cell Enrichment Cocktail and Ficoll-Paque, after which ACK red cell lysis was carried out. The library was produced with PCR. Instrument on record: NextSeq 500. Bulk TCR libraries were generated as previously described, with the TCR primers listed in Table S5 used. The Qiagen AllPrep DNA/RNA kit was used to purify total RNA. Reads from multiple sequencing runs of the same library were pooled before analysis. Per the authors' processing: Only reads with exact TCR constant sequence were kept, trimmed to 150 nt, and grouped by their 12-nt molecular barcodes. Reads in each barcode group were sub-clustered using a 15% Levenshtein threshold, and a quality-weighted consensus sequence was built for each RNA molecule. Non-functional sequences were excluded, and lower-count sequences lying one edit away from another sequence were also excluded. Based on fitting two negative binomial distributions, any barcode sub-cluster with under 20% of the maximum read count was discarded. TCRdb's own reprocessing of the public reads used fastp at Q25 and MiXCR and kept productive beta chains. Duplicate CDR3 protein sequences are folded into a single record with the most common DNA and genes. The V and J calls shown here were made by TCRdb, not taken from the authors' results. This sample lists about 510,000 distinct CDR3 sequences; about 25% were detected once. The biggest ten clones account for roughly 0.79% of the sample.

About this clonotype: The antigen this receptor binds is unknown. Base quality data are lacking; no much larger clone is found one base away.

The study at large found these results: In CMV-specific effector cells, clones with more than 20 RNA copies accounted for over 98% of molecules, whereas in naive cells such clones accounted for under 1%. Modeling indicated around 3 TCR RNA copies recovered per cell, compared with 7.5 to 10 by digital PCR, which implies a capture efficiency of 25% to 35%. The naive libraries included spiked-in Jurkat TCR RNA (roughly 11 copies' worth), and this RNA is not part of the donor repertoire. Without barcode sub-clustering, chimeric consensus sequences inflated TCR diversity; chimeras reached as high as 47%. Identical TCR molecules sharing a barcode could cause highly expanded clone sizes to be underestimated. A single cell's worth of spiked-in Jurkat TCR RNA was reported detectable even among one million naive CD8 T cells.

The sequenced material came from naive CD8+ T cells from blood, with Jurkat cell RNA spiked in. The cell subset or site label of this sample denotes: FACS-sorted CD8+CD4-CCR7+CD45RA+ naive T cells. This sequence was found in a human donor in good health. Some libraries in this study had Jurkat cell RNA spiked in.

The CDR3 reads CASSPRDRNQPQHF. The DNA sequence follows: TGTGCCAGCAGCCCCCGGGACAGAAATCAGCCCCAGCATTTT. The sequence joins TRBV7-2 to TRBJ1-5; 7 nucleotides in the junction match TRBD1. In the germline V gene, CDR1 corresponds to SGHTA and CDR2 to FQGNSA. From V the trimming removes 5 bases and from J it removes 4 bases, while the gene matches leave 5 bases of the junction unaccounted for. Including cysteine and phenylalanine, the CDR3 has 14 amino acids. The retained sequence is limited to the CDR3, 42 bases, with the frame set at the first base.